This T cell receptor (beta chain) comes out of a study of T cell responses to AZD1222 COVID-19 vaccine (dated by TCRdb to about 2021). Looking at the study overall: AZD1222 recipients with second doses at about 4 weeks or about 12 weeks were pooled, because spike-specific TCR depth and breadth did not differ between schedules. Trial participants were enrolled by age into 18-55, 56-69 and 70-plus year subgroups, with around 150, 28 and 57 TCR-sequenced participants respectively. TCR sequencing covered more than 230 trial participants: approximately 200 given two doses of AZD1222 and about 26 given two doses of MenACWY control vaccine.

The CDR3 regions of human TCRbeta chains were subjected to immunosequencing. The source study handled its data this way. TCRs in the repertoires were compared against a reference library of SARS-CoV-2-specific TCRs that had been generated with the MIRA antigen-specificity platform. Breadth was defined as the fraction of unique TCRs that were SARS-CoV-2-associated, and depth was defined as the fraction of total T cells that were SARS-CoV-2-associated. Using the MIRA data, every spike-specific TCR was mapped to the spike region that the TCR reacted to and assigned to either a CD4 or a CD8 class. Log10-transformed breadth and depth values were compared by one-way ANOVA with Sidak's multiple comparisons tests. TCRdb stores this immuneACCESS table with in-frame sequences only. Part of the clones is absent; in the studies checked, under half of the shortfall reflects unresolved V genes, and no reason is known for the rest. The V and J calls and clone size come from that table; D and trimming were worked out from the DNA. The table for this sample lists 150,000 to 180,000 clones; about 85% of them were counted only once. Around 3% of the sample is in the top ten clones.

To note about this clone: Its antigen has not been determined. No base qualities exist here, and no much larger clone lies one base off it.

What the work shows at the level of the full study, not this receptor alone: Only 5 to 7 AZD1222 recipients were SARS-CoV-2 seropositive at baseline, limiting conclusions about previously exposed vaccinees. CD4 TCRs associated with the vaccine covered the entire spike protein, and the dominant responses were in regions 160-218 and 743-854. Because no day 14 peak-response samples were available, repertoires were characterized only after the peak T cell response. Most participants were white British and females outnumbered males, and the authors suggested that clonal diversity may have been underestimated. The 56-69-year group was small, and its depth increase did not reach significance, likely because of low power. Epitopes outside the regions mutated in the B.1.351 and B.1.1.7 variants were reportedly recognized by nearly half of the unique spike-specific TCRs. After two AZD1222 doses, both the breadth and the depth of spike-specific TCRs were significantly higher than at day 0 and than in MenACWY recipients.

The CDR3 spans 17 residues, from the cysteine through the phenylalanine. The sequence is cut down to CDR3 DNA, 51 bases in frame from base 1. The germline V gene sets CDR1 to SGHTA and CDR2 to FQGNSA. Unmatched junction bases come to 13, with V trimmed by 2 bases and J by 8 bases. What the time point label conveys for this sample: baseline before first vaccination. The vaccinee samples were drawn from two UK trials, COV001 and COV002, one of which was a single-blind randomized controlled phase 2/3 trial testing AZD1222 (ChAdOx1 nCoV-19) in healthy adults. Trial participant PBMC samples were collected at day 0 and day 28 after the second dose for TCRbeta chain sequencing.

This clonotype originated in an adult in good health. The sequence joins TRBV7-2 to TRBJ2-1; the central 9 bases match TRBD1. The sample consisted of peripheral blood, taken on day 0 of AZD1222 vaccination. The CDR3 corresponds to CASSLRGPGQGIHEQFF. The bases read TGTGCCAGCAGCTTAAGGGGCCCGGGACAGGGTATCCATGAGCAGTTCTTC.